The 28 T cell receptor beta chains below all came from one sample that was sequenced in a study of blood T cell repertoires in COVID-19. Some clones are missing from TCRdb's copy, which holds only in-frame ones; the method was immunoSEQ multiplex PCR. Here the sample spans around 140,000 clones, just under 80% being singletons. The specimen was peripheral blood. All receptors derive from a woman aged 55-70 years with acute or convalescent COVID-19.

The rearrangement uses TRBV14 and TRBJ2-5; TRBD2 aligns across 10 bases. Germline lookup yields CDR1 SGHDN and CDR2 FVKESK. The CDR3 totals 16 residues. V gave up 2 bases and J gave up 4 bases; unmatched junction bases: 7. CDR3 nucleotide sequence: TGTGCCAGCAGCCAACGAAAAGCGGGAGGGCTAGAGACCCAGTACTTC. Its protein product is CASSQRKAGGLETQYF.

The V and J genes are TRBV29-1 and TRBJ1-2, with D possibly TRBD1 on 5 matching bases. Germline assignment: CDR1 SQVTM and CDR2 ANQGSEA. The CDR3 runs to 13 residues. V lost 4 bases and J 1 base, leaving 10 bases between the germline ends. CDR3 nucleotides: TGCAGCGTTGGAACAGGAGATAACTATGGCTACACCTTC. It is translated as CSVGTGDNYGYTF.

V is TRBV18 and J is TRBJ2-7; D remains ambiguous. V gave up 2 bases and J gave up 4 bases, with 18 bases separating them. This CDR3 is built from 16 residues. CDR1 KGHSH and CDR2 LQKENI come from the germline V gene. CDR3 DNA: TGTGCCAGCTCACCAGCCGTCAGCGTACGTTTGTACGAGCAGTACTTC. Its translation: CASSPAVSVRLYEQYF.

The CDR3 DNA reads TGTGCCAGCCAACTAGGTGGAAACACCATATATTTT. Encoded protein: CASQLGGNTIYF. The rearrangement links TRBV25-1 to TRBJ1-3; D is undetermined. There are 12 residues in the CDR3. Germline V gene data show CDR1 as MGHDK and CDR2 as SYGVNS. V was pared by 8 bases and J by 3 bases, with 8 bases between.

The chain employs TRBV6-5 and TRBJ1-4; no reliable D call. Germline CDR1 is MNHEY and CDR2 is SVGAGI. The V end lost 6 bases, the J end lost 7 bases, and 15 bases lay between the germline ends. The CDR3 extends over 14 amino acids. This CDR3 is CASSLVGAAEKLFF. The CDR3 nucleotides are TGTGCCAGCAGCCTAGTGGGAGCCGCTGAAAAACTGTTTTTT.

The chain links TRBV10-2 to TRBJ2-7; perhaps TRBD2 as D (6 bases). This CDR3 region has 12 residues. Per germline, CDR1 WSHSY and CDR2 SAAADI. The V end was cut by 2 bases, the J end by 5 bases, with 7 bases between. CDR3 protein: CASSEAGNEQYF. The CDR3 DNA reads as TGCGCCAGCAGTGAGGCGGGAAACGAGCAGTACTTC.

This chain joins TRBV9 and TRBJ2-1, with TRBD2 matching over 13 bases. The V and J ends lost 4 bases and 7 bases, in that order; junction bases with no gene match: 11. The CDR3 contains 17 residues. Germline loops: CDR1 SGDLS, CDR2 YYNGEE. Written as DNA, the CDR3 is TGTGCCAGCAGCTCCCCGGGACTAGCGGGATTTAAAAATGAGCAGTTCTTC. Protein product: CASSSPGLAGFKNEQFF.

V gene TRBV6-5 combines with J gene TRBJ1-6, with TRBD1 matching over 7 bases. Germline V gives CDR1 MNHEY, CDR2 SVGAGI. The ends lost 8 bases at V and 10 bases at J; junction bases unmatched: 11. CDR3 length: 14 amino acids. The CDR3 nucleotides read TGTGCCAGCGGCCCTAATCGAGGGGGCTCACCCCTCCACTTT. Protein product: CASGPNRGGSPLHF.

The rearrangement uses TRBV2 and TRBJ2-1, with TRBD2 identical over 8 bases. CDR1 and CDR2 from the germline V gene are SNHLY and FYNNEI. This CDR3 comprises 15 residues. J gave up 8 bases and V 5 bases, and 11 bases lay outside the gene matches. CDR3 nucleotides: TGTGCCAGCAGTACCGGGACTAGTTGGGTCGATGAGCAGTTCTTC. This codes for CASSTGTSWVDEQFF.

This chain uses TRBV5-4 with TRBJ1-2; D not certain. This CDR3 has 13 amino acids. The ends were cut back, 10 bases at V and 5 bases at J, with 18 bases in the middle. Germline V CDR1 and CDR2: SGHNT, YYREEE (reference sequence). As DNA, the CDR3 is TGTGCCGGTTCCGGGAACCCACCTTATGGCTACACCTTC. Amino acids: CAGSGNPPYGYTF.

The J gene is TRBJ2-7, the V gene TRBV11-2, with 14 bases matching TRBD2. The CDR3 has 16 residues. CDR1 is SGHAT, CDR2 FQNNGV, per germline. Trimming at V came to 6 bases and at J to 4 bases, leaving 8 bases not matched to a gene. The CDR3 region has the DNA TGTGCCAGCAGACGCGGGACTAGCGGGAGAAGTTACGAGCAGTACTTC. Protein sequence: CASRRGTSGRSYEQYF. Full variable domain (missing parts from reference TRBV11-2 and TRBJ2-7): EAGVAQSPRYKIIEKRQSVAFWCNPISGHATLYWYQQILGQGPKLLIQFQNNGVVDDSQLPKDRFSAERLKGVDSTLKIQPAKLEDSAVYLCASRRGTSGRSYEQYFGPGTRLTVT.

This clone occurred a few times. The gene calls are TRBV27 and TRBJ1-4, with 7 positions matching TRBD1. Germline V CDR1 and CDR2: MNHEY, SMNVEV (reference sequence). The CDR3 is 14 amino acids. Trimming took 6 bases from V and 10 from J; bases not matched to a gene: 11. The CDR3, as DNA: TGTGCCAGCAGAGTTACAGGGGTGGACGGAAAACTGTTTTTT. Protein product: CASRVTGVDGKLFF.

The sample holds a few counts of this clone. The rearrangement links TRBV14 to TRBJ2-1; D not certain. Trimming removed 0 bases at V and 6 bases at J, with 12 bases between. The CDR3 is 15 amino acids. Germline CDR1 reads SGHDN; CDR2 reads FVKESK. CDR3 coding DNA: TGTGCCAGCAGCCAAGACTCTAACCGTATCAATGAGCAGTTCTTC. The encoded protein is CASSQDSNRINEQFF.

The chain couples TRBV5-6 to TRBJ2-4, with 7 bases matching TRBD1. The V and J ends lost 2 bases and 5 bases, in that order; junction bases with no gene match: 4. This CDR3 region has 14 residues. Germline V lookup: CDR1 SGHDT, CDR2 YYEEEE. The CDR3 reads CASSLWTGENIQYF. The CDR3 DNA reads as TGTGCCAGCAGCTTATGGACAGGAGAAAACATTCAGTACTTC.

The gene calls are TRBV24-1 and TRBJ2-7; TRBD1 is a possible D gene (6 bases). CDR3 size: 16 residues. Germline V gene lookup returns CDR1 KGHDR and CDR2 SFDVKD. Trimming shortened V by 4 bases and J by 1 base, and 16 bases separated the two germline ends. The CDR3 DNA sequence: TGTGCCACCAGTGACCACGACAGGACAACTTCCTACGAGCAGTACTTC. Translated: CATSDHDRTTSYEQYF.

The genes are TRBV6-6 and TRBJ2-5; 8 nucleotides line up with TRBD1. Trimming removed 4 bases from V and 2 bases from J; junction bases left unmatched: 6. Germline V gene lookup returns CDR1 MNHNY and CDR2 SVGAGI (reference sequence). The CDR3 is made up of 15 amino acids. CDR3 in amino acids: CASSFGQGRQETQYF. CDR3 in DNA: TGTGCCAGCAGTTTCGGACAGGGACGTCAAGAGACCCAGTACTTC.

The chain is built from TRBV10-3 and TRBJ2-1; TRBD1 aligns across 7 bases. The CDR3 has 17 amino acids. V gave up 0 bases and J gave up 7 bases; unmatched junction bases: 12. Germline loops: CDR1 ENHRY, CDR2 SYGVKD. The CDR3 coding sequence is TGTGCCATCAGTGAGTCGTCGTTAGGGGGCAGGAGGAATGAGCAGTTCTTC. Its translation is CAISESSLGGRRNEQFF.

The chain carries TRBV12-3 or TRBV12-4 and TRBJ2-7, with 7 bases lining up with TRBD2. The CDR3 contains 13 residues. V was pared by 3 bases and J by 3 bases, with 2 bases of the junction left unmatched. CDR3 in amino acids: CASSFRTSYEQYF. In DNA form, the CDR3 reads TGTGCCAGCAGTTTCCGGACTAGCTACGAGCAGTACTTC.

This clone was detected many times. The chain uses TRBV19 and TRBJ1-2; the match to TRBD1 covers 9 bases. The CDR3 totals 15 residues. The germline V gene encodes CDR1 LNHDA and CDR2 SQIVND (reference sequence). V was pared by 1 base and J by 7 bases, with 7 bases of the junction left unmatched. The DNA for the CDR3 is TGTGCCAGTAGTATAGGTACGGGACAGGGACGTGGCTACACCTTC. This codes for CASSIGTGQGRGYTF.

This chain joins TRBV7-8 and TRBJ2-2, with 9 positions matching TRBD2. The CDR3 spans 14 residues. The V and J ends lost 6 bases and 1 base, in that order; junction bases with no gene match: 0. The V gene's germline CDR1 is SGHVS and CDR2 FQNEAQ. CDR3 sequence: CASRLAGNTGELFF. The CDR3, as DNA: TGTGCCAGCAGACTAGCGGGGAACACCGGGGAGCTGTTTTTT.

The V call is TRBV5-6, the J call TRBJ1-2; D gene uncertain. V lost 2 bases, J lost 7 bases, and 12 bases lay in between. CDR3 length: 13 amino acids. Germline loops: CDR1 SGHDT, CDR2 YYEEEE. The CDR3 spells CASSFRGWGGYTF. DNA for the CDR3: TGTGCCAGCAGCTTTAGAGGGTGGGGTGGCTACACCTTC.

V and J are TRBV19 and TRBJ1-2; D is possibly TRBD1 (6 bases). There are 14 residues in the CDR3. The germline CDR1 and CDR2 sequences are LNHDA and SQIVND (reference sequence). V was clipped by 7 bases and J by 0 bases, with 12 bases between them. The chain's CDR3 is CASKTGRTNYGYTF. In nucleotides, the CDR3 is TGTGCCAGTAAGACAGGACGAACTAACTATGGCTACACCTTC.

The chain joins TRBV5-1 to TRBJ2-1, with 8 bases lining up with TRBD1. Germline V lookup: CDR1 SGHRS, CDR2 YFSETQ. CDR3 length: 15 residues. V trimming: 2 bases; J trimming: 4 bases; junction bases outside the gene matches: 5. Written as DNA, the CDR3 is TGCGCCAGCAGCTTTCCGGACAGGGAATACAATGAGCAGTTCTTC. Protein sequence: CASSFPDREYNEQFF.

The V gene is TRBV28, the J gene TRBJ1-1; D is unclear. The CDR3 runs 13 residues. The ends were cut back, 5 bases at V and 6 bases at J, with 13 bases in the middle. CDR1 and CDR2 (germline): MDHEN, SYDVKM. CDR3 coding DNA: TGTGCCAGCAGTGGGGTCTGGAGGGCTGAAGCTTTCTTT. It codes for CASSGVWRAEAFF.

V gene TRBV6-5 combines with J gene TRBJ1-4, with D possibly matching TRBD1 (5 bases). Germline CDR1 is MNHEY and CDR2 is SVGAGI. CDR3 length: 13 residues. V lost 7 bases, J lost 6 bases, and 12 bases lay in between. CDR3 in amino acids: CASIGRADEKLFF. The CDR3 DNA reads as TGTGCCAGCATCGGCAGGGCGGATGAAAAACTGTTTTTT.

This clone was counted once. The chain carries TRBV2 and TRBJ2-3, with 11 bases lining up with TRBD2. CDR3 length equals 15 residues. Germline V gene sequence: CDR1 SNHLY, CDR2 FYNNEI. Trimming cost V 10 bases and J 3 bases; bases outside gene matches: 9. CDR3 sequence: CATSGLAVGTDTQYF. In nucleotides, the CDR3 is TGTGCCACTTCGGGACTAGCGGTTGGAACAGATACGCAGTATTTT.

This sequence joins TRBV5-6 and TRBJ1-6, with D unresolved. The CDR3 has 12 residues. Germline loops: CDR1 SGHDT, CDR2 YYEEEE. The V gene lost 1 base and the J gene lost 7 bases, with 3 bases spanning the gap. The CDR3 here is CASSLLNSPLHF. CDR3 DNA: TGTGCCAGCAGCTTGCTAAATTCACCCCTCCACTTT.

The rearrangement joins TRBV7-2 to TRBJ2-1; no clear D gene. Trimming took off 5 bases at V and 6 bases at J, with 20 bases between the two ends. Germline V gene lookup returns CDR1 SGHTA and CDR2 FQGNSA. The CDR3 is made up of 16 amino acids. CDR3: CASSLWVTISGNEQFF. The CDR3, as DNA: TGTGCCAGCAGCCTGTGGGTTACTATTAGTGGCAATGAGCAGTTCTTC.